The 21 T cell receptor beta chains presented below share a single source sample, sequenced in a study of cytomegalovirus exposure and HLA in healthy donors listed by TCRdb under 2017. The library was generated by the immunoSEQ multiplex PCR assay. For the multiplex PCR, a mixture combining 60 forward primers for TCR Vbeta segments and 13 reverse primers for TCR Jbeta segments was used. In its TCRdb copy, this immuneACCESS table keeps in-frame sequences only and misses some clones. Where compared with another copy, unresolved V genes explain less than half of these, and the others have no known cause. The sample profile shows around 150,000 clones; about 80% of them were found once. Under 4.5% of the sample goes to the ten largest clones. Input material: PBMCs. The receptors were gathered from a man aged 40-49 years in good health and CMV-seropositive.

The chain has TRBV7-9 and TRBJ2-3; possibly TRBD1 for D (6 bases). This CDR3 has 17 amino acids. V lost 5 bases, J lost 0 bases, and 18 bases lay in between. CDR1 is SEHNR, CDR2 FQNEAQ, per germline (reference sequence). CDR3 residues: CASSPPTGSSSTDTQYF. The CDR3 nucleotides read TGTGCCAGCAGCCCTCCGACAGGCTCATCTAGCACAGATACGCAGTATTTT.

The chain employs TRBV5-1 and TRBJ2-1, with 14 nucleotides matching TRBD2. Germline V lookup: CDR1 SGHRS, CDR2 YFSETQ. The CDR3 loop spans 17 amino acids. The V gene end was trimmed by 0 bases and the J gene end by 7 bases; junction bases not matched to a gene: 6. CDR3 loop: CASSLGLAGGLGNEQFF. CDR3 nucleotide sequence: TGCGCCAGCAGCTTGGGACTAGCGGGAGGGCTGGGGAATGAGCAGTTCTTC.

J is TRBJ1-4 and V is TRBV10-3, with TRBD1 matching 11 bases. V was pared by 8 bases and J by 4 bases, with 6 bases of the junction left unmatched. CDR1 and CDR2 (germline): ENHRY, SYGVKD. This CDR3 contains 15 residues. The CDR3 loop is CAIGGTGGFNEKLFF. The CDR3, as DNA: TGTGCCATCGGCGGGACAGGGGGATTTAATGAAAAACTGTTTTTT.

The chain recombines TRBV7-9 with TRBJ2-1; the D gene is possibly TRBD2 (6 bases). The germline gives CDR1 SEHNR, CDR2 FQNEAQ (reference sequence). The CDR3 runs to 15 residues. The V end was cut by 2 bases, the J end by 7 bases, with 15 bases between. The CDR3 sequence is CASSLTIAVKNEQFF. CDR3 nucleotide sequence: TGTGCCAGCAGCTTAACAATAGCGGTTAAGAATGAGCAGTTCTTC. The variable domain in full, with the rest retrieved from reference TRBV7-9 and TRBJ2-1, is DTGVSQNPRHKITKRGQNVTFRCDPISEHNRLYWYRQTLGQGPEFLTYFQNEAQLEKSRLLSDRFSAERPKGSFSTLEIQRTEQGDSAMYLCASSLTIAVKNEQFFGPGTRLTVL.

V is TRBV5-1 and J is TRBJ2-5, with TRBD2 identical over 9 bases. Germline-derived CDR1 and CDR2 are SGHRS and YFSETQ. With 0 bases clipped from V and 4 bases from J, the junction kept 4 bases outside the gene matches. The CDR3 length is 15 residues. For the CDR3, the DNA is TGCGCCAGCAGCTTGGGCGGGGGGGCCGGAGAGACCCAGTACTTC. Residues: CASSLGGGAGETQYF.

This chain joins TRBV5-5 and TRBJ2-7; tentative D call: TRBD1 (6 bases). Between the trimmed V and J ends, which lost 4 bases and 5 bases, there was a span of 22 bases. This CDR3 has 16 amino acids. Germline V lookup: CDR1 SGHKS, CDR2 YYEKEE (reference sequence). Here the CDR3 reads CASSLSFNRVRNEQYF. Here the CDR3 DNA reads TGTGCCAGCAGCCTGTCCTTTAACAGGGTTAGAAACGAGCAGTACTTC.

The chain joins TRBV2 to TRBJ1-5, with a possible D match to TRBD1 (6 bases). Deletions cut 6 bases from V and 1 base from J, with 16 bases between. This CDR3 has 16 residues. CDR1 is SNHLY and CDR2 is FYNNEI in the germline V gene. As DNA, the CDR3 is TGTGCCAGCAGGCGCCACAGGGTAGCCAGCAATCAGCCCCAGCATTTT. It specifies CASRRHRVASNQPQHF.

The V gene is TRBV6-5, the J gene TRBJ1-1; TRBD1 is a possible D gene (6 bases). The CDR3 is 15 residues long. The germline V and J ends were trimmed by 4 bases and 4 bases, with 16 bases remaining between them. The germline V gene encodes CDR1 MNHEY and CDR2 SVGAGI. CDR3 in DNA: TGTGCCAGCAGTTTCACAGGGCCATGGGGCACTGAAGCTTTCTTT. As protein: CASSFTGPWGTEAFF.

Here the CDR3 reads CASSQVPTGPLIRPLHF. CDR3 coding DNA: TGCGCCAGCAGCCAAGTCCCTACAGGCCCTCTAATTCGGCCCCTCCACTTT. The rearrangement uses TRBV4-1 and TRBJ1-6; a possible D gene is TRBD1 (5 bases). Germline CDR1 reads MGHRA; CDR2 reads YSYEKL. V was clipped by 1 base and J by 13 bases, with 23 bases between them. The CDR3 runs to 17 residues.

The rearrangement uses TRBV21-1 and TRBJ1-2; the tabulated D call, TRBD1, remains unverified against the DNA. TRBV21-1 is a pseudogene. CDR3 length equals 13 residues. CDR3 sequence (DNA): TGTGCCAGCAGCGGACAGAAGAACTATGGCTACACCTTC. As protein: CASSGQKNYGYTF.

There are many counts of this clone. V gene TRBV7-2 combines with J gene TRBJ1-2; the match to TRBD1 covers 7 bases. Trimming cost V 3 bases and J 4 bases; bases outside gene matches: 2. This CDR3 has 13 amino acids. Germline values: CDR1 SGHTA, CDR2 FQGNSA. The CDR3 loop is CASSFEGAYGYTF. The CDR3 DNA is TGTGCCAGCAGCTTCGAGGGGGCCTATGGCTACACCTTC.

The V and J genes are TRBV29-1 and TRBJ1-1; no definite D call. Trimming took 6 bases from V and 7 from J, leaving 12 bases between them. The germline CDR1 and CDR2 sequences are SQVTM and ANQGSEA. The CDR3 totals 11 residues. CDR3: CSVSRPREAFF. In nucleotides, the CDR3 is TGCAGCGTCTCTCGTCCCCGTGAAGCTTTCTTT.

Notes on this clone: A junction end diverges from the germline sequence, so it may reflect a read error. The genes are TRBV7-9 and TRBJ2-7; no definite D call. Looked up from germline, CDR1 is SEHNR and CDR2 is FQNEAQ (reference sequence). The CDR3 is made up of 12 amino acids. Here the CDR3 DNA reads TGTTCCAGCAGCTTAGGTATCTACGAGCAGTACTTC. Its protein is CSSSLGIYEQYF. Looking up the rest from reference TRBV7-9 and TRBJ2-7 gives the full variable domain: DTGVSQNPRHKITKRGQNVTFRCDPISEHNRLYWYRQTLGQGPEFLTYFQNEAQLEKSRLLSDRFSAERPKGSFSTLEIQRTEQGDSAMYLCSSSLGIYEQYFGPGTRLTVT.

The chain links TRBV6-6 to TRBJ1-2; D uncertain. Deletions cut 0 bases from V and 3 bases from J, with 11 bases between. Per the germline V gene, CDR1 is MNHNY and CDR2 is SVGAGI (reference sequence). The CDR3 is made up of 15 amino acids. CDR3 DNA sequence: TGTGCCAGCAGTTACTCTGGGGAGAGACACTATGGCTACACCTTC. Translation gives CASSYSGERHYGYTF.

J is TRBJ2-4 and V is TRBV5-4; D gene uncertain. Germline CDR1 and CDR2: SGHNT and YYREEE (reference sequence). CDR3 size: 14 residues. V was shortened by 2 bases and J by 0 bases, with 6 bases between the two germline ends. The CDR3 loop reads CASSFWAAKNIQYF. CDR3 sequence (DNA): TGTGCCAGCAGCTTCTGGGCAGCCAAAAACATTCAGTACTTC.

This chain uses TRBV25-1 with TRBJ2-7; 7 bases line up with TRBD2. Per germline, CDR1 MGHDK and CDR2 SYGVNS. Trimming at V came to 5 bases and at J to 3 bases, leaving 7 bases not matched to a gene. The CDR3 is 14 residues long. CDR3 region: CASSQTLAGYEQYF. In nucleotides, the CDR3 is TGTGCCAGCAGTCAGACTTTAGCGGGCTACGAGCAGTACTTC.

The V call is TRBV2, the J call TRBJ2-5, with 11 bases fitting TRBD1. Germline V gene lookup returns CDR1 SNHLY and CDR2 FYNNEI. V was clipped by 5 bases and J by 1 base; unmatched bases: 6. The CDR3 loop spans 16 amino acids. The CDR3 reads CASSWDRGGIQETQYF. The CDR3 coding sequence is TGTGCCAGCAGTTGGGACAGGGGGGGGATCCAAGAGACCCAGTACTTC.

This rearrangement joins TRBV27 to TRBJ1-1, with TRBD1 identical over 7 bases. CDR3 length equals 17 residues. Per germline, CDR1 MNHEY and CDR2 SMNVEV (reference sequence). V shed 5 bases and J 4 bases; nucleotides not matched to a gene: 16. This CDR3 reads CASSPKGGGVGGTEAFF. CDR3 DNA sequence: TGTGCCAGCAGTCCTAAAGGAGGGGGCGTTGGGGGCACTGAAGCTTTCTTT.

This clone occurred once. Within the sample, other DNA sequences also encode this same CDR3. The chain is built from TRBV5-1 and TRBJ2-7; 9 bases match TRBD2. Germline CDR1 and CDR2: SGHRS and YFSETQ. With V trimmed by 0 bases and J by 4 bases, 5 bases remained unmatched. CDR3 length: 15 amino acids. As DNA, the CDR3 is TGCGCCAGCAGCTTGGCTGCGGGGGGGCCTTACGAGCAGTACTTC. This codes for CASSLAAGGPYEQYF.

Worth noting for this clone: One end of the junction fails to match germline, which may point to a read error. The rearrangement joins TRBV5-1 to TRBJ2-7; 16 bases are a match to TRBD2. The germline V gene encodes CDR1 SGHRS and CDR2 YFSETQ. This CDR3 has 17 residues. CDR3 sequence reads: CASSLYGTSGRAYGQYF. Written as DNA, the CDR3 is TGCGCCAGCAGCTTATATGGGACTAGCGGGAGGGCCTACGGGCAGTACTTC.

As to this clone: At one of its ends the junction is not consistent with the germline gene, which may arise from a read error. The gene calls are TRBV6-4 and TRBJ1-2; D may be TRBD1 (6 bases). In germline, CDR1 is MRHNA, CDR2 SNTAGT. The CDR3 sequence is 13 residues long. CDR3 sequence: CAGSRTVNYGYTF. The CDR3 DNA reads TGTGCCGGCAGCCGGACAGTTAACTATGGCTACACCTTC.